These 2 T cell receptor beta chains came from one sample sequenced in a study of T cell responses to AZD1222 COVID-19 vaccine. This table comes from immunoSEQ multiplex PCR, and its TCRdb copy is limited to in-frame clones, with some not included. The data hold about 120,000 clones, with around nine tenths observed a single time. The source was peripheral blood, collected on day 0 of AZD1222 vaccination. Receptors were obtained from an adult in good health.

This clone was seen just once. V and J are TRBV7-3 and TRBJ2-3; D is unclear. This CDR3 comprises 14 residues. The germline gives CDR1 SGHTA, CDR2 FQGTGA. Trimming left V 3 bases short and J 0 bases short, with 7 bases between. CDR3 region: CASSFQQSTDTQYF. Here the CDR3 DNA reads TGTGCCAGCAGCTTTCAGCAGAGCACAGATACGCAGTATTTT.

The chain recombines TRBV19 with TRBJ1-2; D gene unclear. The CDR3 spans 14 residues. Germline assignment: CDR1 LNHDA and CDR2 SQIVND (reference sequence). V dropped 1 base and J dropped 4 bases, with 10 bases sitting between them. CDR3 sequence (DNA): TGTGCCAGTAGTATAGGTAGTTCCGTCTATGGCTACACCTTC. This codes for CASSIGSSVYGYTF.